This passage covers 5 T cell receptor beta chains from one sample sequenced in a study of blood T cell repertoires in COVID-19. The data were produced by immunoSEQ multiplex PCR, yet TCRdb's version contains in-frame clones alone and is incomplete. The sample lists 150,000 to 200,000 clones; over 75% were seen once. Source material: PBMCs or T cells enriched from blood (not recorded which). The receptors come from a woman aged 45 to 65 who had recovered from COVID-19.

The table lists this clone with a few counts. The chain combines TRBV2 with TRBJ1-1; D not certain. Germline assignment: CDR1 SNHLY and CDR2 FYNNEI. The CDR3 has 14 amino acids. The V gene lost 7 bases and the J gene lost 3 bases, with 15 bases spanning the gap. In nucleotides, the CDR3 is TGTGCCAGCACCTTGGGAGGACCCTACACTGAAGCTTTCTTT. Translation: CASTLGGPYTEAFF.

This chain links TRBV24-1 with TRBJ2-6; a weak D match, TRBD1 (6 bases). This CDR3 is built from 18 residues. Trimming pared 9 bases from V and 0 bases from J, leaving 20 bases between. Germline CDR1 and CDR2: KGHDR and SFDVKD. This chain's CDR3 is CATQALDSWRSGANVLTF. In DNA, the CDR3 is TGTGCCACCCAAGCGTTGGACAGTTGGCGCTCTGGGGCCAACGTCCTGACTTTC.

This chain joins TRBV7-9 and TRBJ1-2; TRBD1 agrees at 7 bases. Germline CDR1 is SEHNR and CDR2 is FQNEAQ (reference sequence). The CDR3 length is 15 residues. V trimming: 3 bases; J trimming: 8 bases; junction bases outside the gene matches: 12. CDR3 amino acids: CASSFSDRRFRGYTF. CDR3 DNA sequence: TGTGCCAGCAGCTTTTCGGACAGGAGGTTTAGAGGCTACACCTTC.

V is TRBV2 and J is TRBJ2-1; 10 nucleotides agree with TRBD2. The germline gives CDR1 SNHLY, CDR2 FYNNEI. CDR3 size: 16 residues. Losses at the gene ends were 2 bases for V and 6 bases for J; bases not matched to a gene: 7. The CDR3 loop reads CASSERRSGGINEQFF. DNA of the CDR3: TGTGCCAGCAGTGAAAGGCGTAGCGGGGGGATCAATGAGCAGTTCTTC.

V and J are TRBV5-4 and TRBJ1-4; 8 nucleotides align to TRBD1. Germline V gene lookup returns CDR1 SGHNT and CDR2 YYREEE (reference sequence). J lost 7 bases, V lost 0 bases, and 2 bases had no gene match. There are 14 residues in the CDR3. CDR3 bases: TGTGCCAGCAGCTTGGGACAGGGGATTGAAAAACTGTTTTTT. As protein: CASSLGQGIEKLFF.